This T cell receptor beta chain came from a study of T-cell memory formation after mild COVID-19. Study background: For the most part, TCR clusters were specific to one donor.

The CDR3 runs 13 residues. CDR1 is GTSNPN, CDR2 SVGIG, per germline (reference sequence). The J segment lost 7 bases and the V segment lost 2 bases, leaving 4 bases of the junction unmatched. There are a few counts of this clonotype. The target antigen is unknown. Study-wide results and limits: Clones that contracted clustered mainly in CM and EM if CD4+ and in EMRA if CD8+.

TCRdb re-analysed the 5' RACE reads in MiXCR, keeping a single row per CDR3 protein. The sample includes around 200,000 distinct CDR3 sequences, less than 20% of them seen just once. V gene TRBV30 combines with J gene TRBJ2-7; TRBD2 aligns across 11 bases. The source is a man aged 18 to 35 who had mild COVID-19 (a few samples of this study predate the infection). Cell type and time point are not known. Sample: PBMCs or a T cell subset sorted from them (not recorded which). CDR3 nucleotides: TGTGCCTGGAGTCCCCGACTAGCGGGGGAGCAGTACTTC. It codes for CAWSPRLAGEQYF.